The source of this TCR beta chain is a study of T-cell memory formation after mild COVID-19 (dated by TCRdb to the early 2020s). Study-level background: TCR sequence clusters from the two donors were largely donor specific. The cohort comprised two young, previously healthy adult volunteers, one female and one male. Longitudinal TCRalpha and TCRbeta repertoire sequencing tracked T-cell clones expanding and contracting after mild COVID-19 in two donors.

This clonotype was counted only a few times. Its antigen is still unknown. No base qualities exist here, and no much larger clone lies one base off it. Sequencing relied on an Illumina NovaSeq 6000. TCRalpha and TCRbeta cDNA libraries were built by 5'RACE with constant-segment primers, adding sample barcodes and unique molecular identifiers. Trizol reagent was used to extract RNA from every sample. Libraries were amplified in two PCR steps, with a second sample barcode and Illumina TruSeq adapters added in the second step. The libraries were sequenced on an Illumina NovaSeq using 2 x 150 bp paired-end reads. Regarding the original processing steps: Reads were demultiplexed and collapsed into UMI-guided consensus sequences with migec v1.2.7. With mixcr v2.1.11, UMI consensuses were aligned to TRA and TRB V and J templates and assembled into clonotypes. Expanded or contracted clonotypes were those called significant by both edgeR and NoisET, with noise models trained on biological replicates. edgeR calls used a false discovery rate-adjusted p below 0.01 and a log2 fold-change threshold of 1. As an exploratory analysis of dynamics, max-normalized trajectories of the 1000 most abundant clonotypes were examined by PCA with hierarchical clustering. Separately sequenced CD4+ and CD8+ repertoires were used to assign a CD4 or CD8 phenotype to each responding clone. TCRdb reprocessed the public reads (quality trimming at Q25 with fastp, clone calling with MiXCR) and kept in-frame beta chains. Each entry is one CDR3 protein sequence, shown with its most common DNA and genes. What appears here as the V and J calls and clone size reflects TCRdb's work, not the paper's. The sample table shows 350,000 to 450,000 distinct CDR3 sequences, and around 28% are seen once. The ten largest clonotypes hold approximately 15% of the sample.

Ficoll-Paque density gradient centrifugation was the method used to isolate PBMCs. The CDR3 sequence holds 13 residues, the cysteine and phenylalanine included. Of the read, only the CDR3 DNA is kept; its 39 bases are in frame from base 1. Cut back by 6 bases and 4 bases, the V and J ends lie 12 bases apart. On the study overall, not on this receptor specifically: Clones contracting from day 15 to 85 had balanced CD4/CD8 phenotypes, while a second wave expanding from day 15 to 37 was biased towards CD4+. The detection of some responding clones in pre-infection memory suggests that pre-existing cross-reactive memory T cells joined the SARS-CoV-2 response. SARS-CoV-2 specificity was not confirmed for the second-wave clones peaking on day 37. Only a couple of mild cases were covered by the study, and larger cohorts that include severe cases with pre-infection samples were considered necessary. Contracting CD4+ clones were located mainly in the CM and EM memory subsets, whereas CD8+ clones were found to be enriched in EMRA.

The chain joins TRBV12-3 or TRBV12-4 to TRBJ1-2; the D gene is unclear. The specimen was PBMCs or a T cell subset sorted from them (not recorded which). This receptor was taken from an adult woman who had mild COVID-19 (a few samples of this study predate the infection). The sample titles of this study are shuffled in the database, so cell type and time point are left out; the donor was told from shared clones. Here the CDR3 is given as CASSPVGSYGYTF. Here is the DNA: TGTGCCAGCAGCCCGGTCGGGAGCTATGGCTACACCTTC.